The 30 T cell receptor beta chains given below trace back to one sample, sequenced in a study of regulatory T cells in long-lasting Graves disease. Combining iRepertoire HTBI primers with Arm-PCR of CDR3 regions, the authors built TCR beta libraries. TCRdb re-derived calls from the multiplex PCR reads in MiXCR, one entry per CDR3 protein. The sample records roughly 440,000 distinct CDR3 sequences, about 17% being singletons. Indicated time point: newly diagnosed GD, antithyroid drugs for less than 3 months. Isolated PBMC RNA provided the starting material for the TCR library. The sample was also linked to a second study, of T cells in Graves' hyperthyroidism and ophthalmopathy.

Specimen: peripheral blood mononuclear cells (PBMCs), collected at new diagnosis, from a patient treated with antithyroid drugs. These receptors were obtained from a woman aged 18-30 years with Graves disease.

As to this clonotype: A far larger clone differs by one base, so this is likely a read error. V and J are TRBV28 and TRBJ2-3; D perhaps matches TRBD1 (7 bases). TRBJ2-5 matches the DNA end more closely, so the J call is doubtful. The CDR3 totals 15 residues. Germline values: CDR1 MDHEN, CDR2 SYDVKM. This CDR3 is CASSSVTGVGGTQYF. CDR3 sequence (DNA): TGTGCCAGCAGTTCAGTCACAGGGGTGGGAGGGACCCAGTACTTC.

This clonotype was recorded a few times. The chain is built from TRBV4-3 and TRBJ2-1, with 7 bases lining up with TRBD2. The V gene end was trimmed by 3 bases and the J gene end by 9 bases; junction bases not matched to a gene: 17. CDR1 and CDR2 (germline): LGHNA, YSLEER. This CDR3 contains 17 residues. The DNA of the CDR3 is TGCGCCAGCAGCCAGATTGGGGGTAGGGAGGGCCAGGGTGAGCAGTTCTTC. It yields the protein CASSQIGGREGQGEQFF.

The CDR3 sequence: CAWSGSGTKDTQYF. CDR3 nucleotides: TGTGCCTGGAGTGGTAGCGGGACCAAAGATACGCAGTATTTT. The chain has TRBV30 and TRBJ2-3; 8 positions agree with TRBD2. V was clipped by 1 base and J by 5 bases; unmatched bases: 5. Germline V gene lookup returns CDR1 GTSNPN and CDR2 SVGIG (reference sequence). This CDR3 spans 14 amino acids. Full variable domain (missing parts from reference TRBV30 and TRBJ2-3): SQTIHQWPATLVQPVGSPLSLECTVEGTSNPNLYWYRQAAGRGLQLLFYSVGIGQISSEVPQNLSASRPQDRQFILSSKKLLLSDSGFYLCAWSGSGTKDTQYFGPGTRLTVL.

This clonotype was counted a few times. The V gene is TRBV5-1, the J gene TRBJ2-7, with 7 bases matching TRBD1. This CDR3 is built from 15 residues. Germline V gives CDR1 SGHRS, CDR2 YFSETQ. V lost 0 bases, J lost 6 bases, and 9 bases stayed unmatched. The CDR3: CASSLVQGKGSEQYF. In nucleotides, the CDR3 is TGCGCCAGCAGCTTGGTACAGGGGAAAGGCTCCGAGCAGTACTTC.

This chain uses TRBV30 with TRBJ1-3; tentatively, D is TRBD1 (6 bases). This CDR3 is built from 16 residues. Germline V gives CDR1 GTSNPN, CDR2 SVGIG (reference sequence). Trimming took off 3 bases at V and 4 bases at J, with 19 bases between the two ends. CDR3 sequence (DNA): TGTGCCTGGAGCCCCGGGGGCGGCGCCGGAGGAAACACCATATATTTT. Its translation: CAWSPGGGAGGNTIYF.

This clonotype has only a few counts. V gene TRBV7-3 combines with J gene TRBJ2-1; TRBD2 matches 13 bases. The length of the CDR3 is 14 residues. V was pared by 5 bases and J by 10 bases, with 5 bases of the junction left unmatched. The germline V gene encodes CDR1 SGHTA and CDR2 FQGTGA. CDR3 in DNA: TGTGCCAGCAGCCCCGGACTAGCGGGAGAAGAGCAGTTCTTC. It encodes CASSPGLAGEEQFF.

In this sample, this clonotype turned up many times. The rearrangement joins TRBV28 to TRBJ1-1; D ambiguous. Germline V gene data show CDR1 as MDHEN and CDR2 as SYDVKM. The V end was cut by 8 bases, the J end by 2 bases, with 12 bases between. This CDR3 is 13 amino acids long. DNA for the CDR3: TGTGCCAGCTGGAGGAGGGCTAACACTGAAGCTTTCTTT. Translating gives CASWRRANTEAFF.

In this sample, this clonotype turned up many times. The chain uses TRBV15 and TRBJ2-7; 7 bases align to TRBD2. J gave up 2 bases and V 1 base, and 2 bases lay outside the gene matches. The CDR3 length is 14 residues. CDR1 and CDR2 (germline): LNHNV, YYDKDF (reference sequence). The CDR3 sequence: CATSRGGGTYEQYF. CDR3 bases: TGTGCCACCAGCAGAGGGGGAGGGACCTACGAGCAGTACTTC.

In its sample, this clonotype was seen many times. The rearrangement joins TRBV2 to TRBJ2-7, with 8 positions matching TRBD2. The CDR3 has 15 amino acids. J was trimmed by 0 bases and V by 5 bases; bases with no gene match: 6. Per germline, CDR1 SNHLY and CDR2 FYNNEI. CDR3 region: CASSTTSENSYEQYF. The CDR3 DNA is TGTGCCAGCAGTACGACTAGCGAGAACTCCTACGAGCAGTACTTC.

The chain couples TRBV6-5 to TRBJ2-1; D is ambiguous. Germline V gene lookup returns CDR1 MNHEY and CDR2 SVGAGI. Trimming took 0 bases from V and 8 from J, leaving 8 bases between them. The length of the CDR3 is 13 residues. CDR3 residues: CASSYSKGYEQFF. The CDR3, as DNA: TGTGCCAGCAGTTACTCGAAGGGCTATGAGCAGTTCTTC.

This clonotype came up a few times. The chain's CDR3 is CASRPAGGAGNTIYF. The CDR3 DNA is TGTGCCAGCAGACCCGCTGGGGGGGCTGGAAACACCATATATTTT. The chain links TRBV12-3 or TRBV12-4 to TRBJ1-3; TRBD1 is a possible D gene (5 bases). V gave up 6 bases and J gave up 2 bases, with 14 bases separating them. CDR3 length: 15 amino acids.

The chain joins TRBV12-3 or TRBV12-4 to TRBJ2-6, with unresolved D. CDR3 length: 13 amino acids. Deletions cut 2 bases from V and 4 bases from J, with 3 bases between. The CDR3 DNA follows: TGTGCCAGCAGTTTACGCGGGGCCAACGTCCTGACTTTC. Residues: CASSLRGANVLTF.

This clonotype showed up many times. The chain joins TRBV28 to TRBJ2-4, with 9 bases matching TRBD1. After removal of 5 bases from V and 4 bases from J, the junction contained 6 bases not matched to a gene. CDR1 and CDR2 (germline): MDHEN, SYDVKM. CDR3 size: 15 residues. The CDR3 spells CASSTTGTGKNIQYF. Written as DNA, the CDR3 is TGTGCCAGCAGTACAACCGGGACAGGGAAAAACATTCAGTACTTC. The whole variable domain, filled in from reference TRBV28 and TRBJ2-4, reads DVKVTQSSRYLVKRTGEKVFLECVQDMDHENMFWYRQDPGLGLRLIYFSYDVKMKEKGDIPEGYSVSREKKERFSLILESASTNQTSMYLCASSTTGTGKNIQYFGAGTRLSVL.

At least ten counts were recorded for this clonotype. The chain joins TRBV5-1 to TRBJ1-2, with D tentatively TRBD1 (6 bases). The ends were cut back, 7 bases at V and 4 bases at J, with 14 bases in the middle. There are 13 residues in the CDR3. Germline CDR1 SGHRS, CDR2 YFSETQ. CDR3 sequence (DNA): TGCGCCAGCGCGTCTGAGGGGGGCTATGGCTACACCTTC. Protein: CASASEGGYGYTF.

The genes are TRBV5-1 and TRBJ1-1; 7 nucleotides align to TRBD1. Unmatched junction bases numbered 3, after V lost 4 bases and J lost 3 bases. This CDR3 region has 13 residues. Germline V gene data show CDR1 as SGHRS and CDR2 as YFSETQ. The CDR3 loop reads CASSAGQYTEAFF. CDR3 in DNA: TGCGCCAGCAGCGCGGGACAGTACACTGAAGCTTTCTTT.

In its sample, this clonotype was seen many times. The rearrangement joins TRBV30 to TRBJ2-7, with a weak D call TRBD2 (6 bases). The CDR3 totals 16 residues. CDR1 and CDR2 (germline): GTSNPN, SVGIG (reference sequence). The V and J ends lost 0 bases and 3 bases respectively, with 18 bases between them. CDR3 region: CAWSVRGVGGHYEQYF. The CDR3 DNA reads TGTGCCTGGAGTGTAAGAGGGGTTGGAGGGCACTACGAGCAGTACTTC.

This clonotype was observed at least ten times. The rearrangement joins TRBV7-2 to TRBJ2-3; no clear D gene. Trimming left V 3 bases short and J 6 bases short, with 13 bases between. Germline V CDR1 and CDR2: SGHTA, FQGNSA. The CDR3 consists of 14 residues. CDR3 protein: CASSFPVPLDTQYF. The CDR3 bases are TGTGCCAGCAGCTTCCCCGTACCCTTGGATACGCAGTATTTT.

This clonotype appeared many times. The J gene is TRBJ2-2, the V gene TRBV11-2; D is possibly TRBD2 (6 bases). CDR3 length: 15 amino acids. V lost 1 base and J lost 4, with 10 bases in between. Germline loops: CDR1 SGHAT, CDR2 FQNNGV. The CDR3 DNA follows: TGTGCCAGCAGCTTAGTAGTGACTAGCACCGGGGAGCTGTTTTTT. This translates into CASSLVVTSTGELFF.

There are many counts of this clonotype. This chain joins TRBV10-3 and TRBJ1-1; 7 bases map to TRBD1. CDR1 and CDR2 from the germline V gene are ENHRY and SYGVKD. The CDR3 has 15 residues. The V segment lost 10 bases and the J segment 4 bases; nucleotides outside the gene matches: 15. The CDR3 loop is CATFDRATKATEAFF. CDR3 DNA sequence: TGTGCCACCTTCGACAGGGCAACCAAGGCCACTGAAGCTTTCTTT.

Remarks on this clonotype: The conserved closing phenylalanine or tryptophan is absent in this CDR3, likely reflecting a read error. The CDR3 DNA follows: TGTGCCAGCATGGTGGGCCCCGGACTCCACTACAATGAGCAGTTCCTC. Its translation is CASMVGPGLHYNEQFL. The chain combines TRBV6-2 or TRBV6-3 with TRBJ2-1; TRBD2 is a possible D gene (5 bases). CDR1 MNHEY and CDR2 SVGEGT come from the germline V gene. The CDR3 is 16 residues long. V was clipped by 7 bases and J by 3 bases, with 19 bases between them.

Ten or more counts support this clonotype. The V gene is TRBV20-1, the J gene TRBJ2-5; 9 bases are a match to TRBD2. Trimming at V came to 4 bases and at J to 4 bases, leaving 7 bases not matched to a gene. This CDR3 region has 14 residues. Germline V gene lookup returns CDR1 DFQATT and CDR2 SNEGSKA (reference sequence). This CDR3 is CSAIRREGRETQYF. In nucleotides, the CDR3 is TGCAGTGCTATCAGGCGGGAGGGCCGAGAGACCCAGTACTTC.

This clonotype was detected ten times or more. The V and J genes are TRBV6-1 and TRBJ2-7, with D unresolved. This CDR3 comprises 12 residues. Trimming removed 3 bases from V and 1 base from J, with 4 bases in between. Germline V gene sequence: CDR1 MNHNS, CDR2 SASEGT. The CDR3 loop reads CASSDPSYEQYF. CDR3 nucleotides: TGTGCCAGCAGTGATCCTTCCTACGAGCAGTACTTC.

On this clonotype: A junction end diverges from the germline sequence, so it may reflect a read error. CDR3 in DNA: TGTGCCAACAGTTTGGCAAGCACAGATACGCAGTATTTT. As protein: CANSLASTDTQYF. V and J are TRBV27 and TRBJ2-3; D unresolved. Germline assignment: CDR1 MNHEY and CDR2 SMNVEV (reference sequence). The CDR3 consists of 13 residues.

This clonotype was detected ten times or more. The chain recombines TRBV11-2 with TRBJ2-1; possibly TRBD2 for D (5 bases). This CDR3 contains 15 residues. Per germline, CDR1 SGHAT and CDR2 FQNNGV. V dropped 7 bases and J dropped 3 bases, with 16 bases sitting between them. The CDR3 region is CASTPTGSSYNEQFF. The DNA for the CDR3 is TGTGCCAGCACCCCGACGGGGTCGAGCTACAATGAGCAGTTCTTC.

This clonotype was recorded many times. The genes are TRBV5-1 and TRBJ2-7, with 8 bases aligning to TRBD1. V gave up 3 bases and J gave up 1 base; unmatched junction bases: 6. The germline V gene encodes CDR1 SGHRS and CDR2 YFSETQ. The CDR3 runs to 15 residues. The CDR3 loop reads CASSSRGTGSYEQYF. The CDR3 DNA follows: TGCGCCAGCAGCTCCCGGGGGACAGGTTCCTACGAGCAGTACTTC.

The rearrangement uses TRBV5-5 and TRBJ2-5, with D unclear. CDR3 length equals 14 residues. Between the trimmed V and J ends, which lost 6 bases and 5 bases, there was a span of 17 bases. The V gene's germline CDR1 is SGHKS and CDR2 YYEKEE (reference sequence). The CDR3 DNA sequence: TGTGCCAGCACCTCGTTAAGTTCCGGGGAGACCCAGTACTTC. It encodes CASTSLSSGETQYF.

This sequence joins TRBV29-1 and TRBJ2-2; D might be TRBD2 (6 bases). Trimming shortened V by 7 bases and J by 0 bases, and 6 bases separated the two germline ends. Germline V gene lookup returns CDR1 SQVTM and CDR2 ANQGSEA. This CDR3 has 12 amino acids. In DNA form, the CDR3 reads TGCAGCGGGACTACGAACACCGGGGAGCTGTTTTTT. Protein product: CSGTTNTGELFF.

The rearrangement links TRBV7-2 to TRBJ2-5, with TRBD2 matching 9 bases. Trimming took 3 bases from V and 5 from J; bases not matched to a gene: 7. Germline-derived CDR1 and CDR2 are SGHTA and FQGNSA. This CDR3 is built from 15 residues. In nucleotides, the CDR3 is TGTGCCAGCAGCTTTCCCCTAGCGGGATTGGAGACCCAGTACTTC. This translates into CASSFPLAGLETQYF.

The chain links TRBV9 to TRBJ1-4, with D hard to call. CDR3 length: 16 residues. From germline, CDR1 is SGDLS and CDR2 YYNGEE. V lost 4 bases and J 3 bases, leaving 16 bases between the germline ends. This CDR3 reads CASSPGGLASNEKLFF. The DNA for the CDR3 is TGTGCCAGCAGCCCCGGAGGATTGGCGTCTAATGAAAAACTGTTTTTT.

A remark on this clonotype: A much larger clone differs from this one at a single base, so this may be a read error. The chain recombines TRBV20-1 with TRBJ2-5; 8 bases align to TRBD1. V shed 4 bases and J 11 bases; nucleotides not matched to a gene: 15. This CDR3 has 14 amino acids. The germline V gene has CDR1 DFQATT and CDR2 SNEGSKA (reference sequence). The CDR3 sequence: CSATSGQGKNEQYF. The DNA for the CDR3 is TGCAGTGCTACGTCTGGACAGGGTAAAAATGAGCAGTACTTC.